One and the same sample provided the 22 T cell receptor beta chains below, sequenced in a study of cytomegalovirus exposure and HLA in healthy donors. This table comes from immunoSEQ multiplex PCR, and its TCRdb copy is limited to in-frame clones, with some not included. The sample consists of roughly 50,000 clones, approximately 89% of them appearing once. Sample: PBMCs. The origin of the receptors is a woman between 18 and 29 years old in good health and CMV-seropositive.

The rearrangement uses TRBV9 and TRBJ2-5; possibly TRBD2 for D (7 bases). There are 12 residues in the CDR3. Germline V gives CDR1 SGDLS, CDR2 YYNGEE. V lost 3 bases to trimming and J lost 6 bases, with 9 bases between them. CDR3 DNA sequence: TGTGCCAGCAGCGAGGGGGGGCAGACCCAGTACTTC. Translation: CASSEGGQTQYF.

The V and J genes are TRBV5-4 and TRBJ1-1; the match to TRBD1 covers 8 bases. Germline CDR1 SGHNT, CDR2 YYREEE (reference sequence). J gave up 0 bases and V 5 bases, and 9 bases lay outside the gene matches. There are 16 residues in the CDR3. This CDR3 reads CASSTSGTGLNTEAFF. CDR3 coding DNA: TGTGCCAGCAGTACGTCCGGGACAGGATTGAACACTGAAGCTTTCTTT.

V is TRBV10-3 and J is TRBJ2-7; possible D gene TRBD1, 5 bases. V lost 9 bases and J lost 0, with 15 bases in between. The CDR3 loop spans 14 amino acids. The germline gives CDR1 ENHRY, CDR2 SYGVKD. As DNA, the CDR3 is TGTGCCATGAAAGGGGAAGACCTCTCCTACGAGCAGTACTTC. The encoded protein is CAMKGEDLSYEQYF.

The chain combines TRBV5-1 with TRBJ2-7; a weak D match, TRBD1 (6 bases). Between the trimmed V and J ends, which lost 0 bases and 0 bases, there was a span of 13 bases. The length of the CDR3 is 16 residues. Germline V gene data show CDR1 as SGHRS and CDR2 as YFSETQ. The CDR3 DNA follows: TGCGCCAGCAGCTTGGGGGACACCCGGGGCTCCTACGAGCAGTACTTC. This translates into CASSLGDTRGSYEQYF.

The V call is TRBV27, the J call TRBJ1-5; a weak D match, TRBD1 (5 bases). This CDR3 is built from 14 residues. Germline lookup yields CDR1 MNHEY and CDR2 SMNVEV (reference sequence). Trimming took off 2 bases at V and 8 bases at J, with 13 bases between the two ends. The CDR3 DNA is TGTGCCAGCAGTTTAGGCAGGGTTAGGGAGCCCCAGCATTTT. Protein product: CASSLGRVREPQHF.

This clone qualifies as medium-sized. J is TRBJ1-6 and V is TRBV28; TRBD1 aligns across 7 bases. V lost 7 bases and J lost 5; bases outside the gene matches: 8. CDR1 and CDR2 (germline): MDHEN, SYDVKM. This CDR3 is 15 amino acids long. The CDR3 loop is CASNYGDSDNSPLHF. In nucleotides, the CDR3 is TGTGCCAGCAACTACGGGGACAGTGATAATTCACCCCTCCACTTT.

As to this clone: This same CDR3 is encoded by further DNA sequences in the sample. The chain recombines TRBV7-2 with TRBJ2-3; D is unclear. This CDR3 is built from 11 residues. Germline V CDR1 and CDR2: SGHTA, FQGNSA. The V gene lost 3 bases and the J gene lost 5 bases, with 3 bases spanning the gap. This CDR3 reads CASSFRDTQYF. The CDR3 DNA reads TGTGCCAGCAGCTTTAGAGATACGCAGTATTTT.

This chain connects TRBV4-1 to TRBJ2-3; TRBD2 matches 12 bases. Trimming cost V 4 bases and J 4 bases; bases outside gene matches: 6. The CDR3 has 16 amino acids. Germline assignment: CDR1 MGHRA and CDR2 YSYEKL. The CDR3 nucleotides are TGCGCCAGCAGCCGAGCTGGACTAGCGGGACCAGATACGCAGTATTTT. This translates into CASSRAGLAGPDTQYF.

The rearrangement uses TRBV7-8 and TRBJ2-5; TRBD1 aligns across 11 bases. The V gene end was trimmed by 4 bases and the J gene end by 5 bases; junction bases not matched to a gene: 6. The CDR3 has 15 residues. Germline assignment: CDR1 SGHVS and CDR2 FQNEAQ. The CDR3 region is CASSSGQGALETQYF. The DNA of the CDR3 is TGTGCCAGCAGCTCAGGACAGGGGGCTTTGGAGACCCAGTACTTC.

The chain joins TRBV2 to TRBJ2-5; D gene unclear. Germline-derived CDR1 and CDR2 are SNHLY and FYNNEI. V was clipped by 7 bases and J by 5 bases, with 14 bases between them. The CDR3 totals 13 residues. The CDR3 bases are TGTGCCAGCAAAAGATGGCAATGGGAGACCCAGTACTTC. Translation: CASKRWQWETQYF.

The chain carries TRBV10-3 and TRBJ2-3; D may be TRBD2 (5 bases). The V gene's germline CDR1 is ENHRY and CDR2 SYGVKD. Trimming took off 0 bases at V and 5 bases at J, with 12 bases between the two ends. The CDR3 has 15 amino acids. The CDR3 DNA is TGTGCCATCAGTGAGTCTAATCCGGGAAGAGATACGCAGTATTTT. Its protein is CAISESNPGRDTQYF.

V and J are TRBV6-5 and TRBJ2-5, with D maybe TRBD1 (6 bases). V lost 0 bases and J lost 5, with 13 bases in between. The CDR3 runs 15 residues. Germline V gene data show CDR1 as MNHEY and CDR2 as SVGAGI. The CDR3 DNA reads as TGTGCCAGCAGTTACTCGGGGGCTACTTGGGAGACCCAGTACTTC. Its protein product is CASSYSGATWETQYF.

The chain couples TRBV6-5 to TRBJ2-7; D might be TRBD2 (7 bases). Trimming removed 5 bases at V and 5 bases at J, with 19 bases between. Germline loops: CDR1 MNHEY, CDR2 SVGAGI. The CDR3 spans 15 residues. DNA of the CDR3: TGTGCCAGCAGTCTCCACTCGTCGGGGGGCAACGAGCAGTACTTC. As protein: CASSLHSSGGNEQYF.

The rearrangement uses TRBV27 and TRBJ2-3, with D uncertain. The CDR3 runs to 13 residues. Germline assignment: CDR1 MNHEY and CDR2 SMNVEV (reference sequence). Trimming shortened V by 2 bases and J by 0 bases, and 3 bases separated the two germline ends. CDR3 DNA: TGTGCCAGCAGTTTAGCGAGCACAGATACGCAGTATTTT. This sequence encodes CASSLASTDTQYF.

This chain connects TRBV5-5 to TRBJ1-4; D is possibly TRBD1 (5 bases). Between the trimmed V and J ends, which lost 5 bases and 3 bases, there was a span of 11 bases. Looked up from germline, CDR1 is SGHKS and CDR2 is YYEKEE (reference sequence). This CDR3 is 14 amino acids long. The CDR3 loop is CASSRGFSNEKLFF. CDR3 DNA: TGTGCCAGCAGTAGGGGTTTCTCTAATGAAAAACTGTTTTTT.

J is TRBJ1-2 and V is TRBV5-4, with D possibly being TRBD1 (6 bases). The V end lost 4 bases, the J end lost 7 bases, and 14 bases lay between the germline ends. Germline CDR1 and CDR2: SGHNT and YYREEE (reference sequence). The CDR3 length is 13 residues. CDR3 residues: CASSTTGNGGYTF. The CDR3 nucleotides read TGTGCCAGCAGCACAACAGGGAACGGTGGCTACACCTTC.

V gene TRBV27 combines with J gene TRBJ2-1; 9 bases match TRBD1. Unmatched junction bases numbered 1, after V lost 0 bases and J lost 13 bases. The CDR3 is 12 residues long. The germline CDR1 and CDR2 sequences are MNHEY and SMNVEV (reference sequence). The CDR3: CASSLSGQGQFF. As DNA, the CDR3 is TGTGCCAGCAGTTTATCGGGACAGGGACAGTTCTTC.

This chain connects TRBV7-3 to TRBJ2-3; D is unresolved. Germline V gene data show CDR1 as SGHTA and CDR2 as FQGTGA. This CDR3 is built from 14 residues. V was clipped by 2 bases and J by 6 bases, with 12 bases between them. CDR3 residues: CASSLGLPTDTQYF. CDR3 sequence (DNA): TGTGCCAGCAGCTTAGGGCTTCCCACTGATACGCAGTATTTT.

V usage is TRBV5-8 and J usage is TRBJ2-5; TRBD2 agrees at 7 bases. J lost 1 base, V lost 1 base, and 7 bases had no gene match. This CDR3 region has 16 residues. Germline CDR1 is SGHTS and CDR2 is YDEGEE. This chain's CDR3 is CASSLNRGGVQETQYF. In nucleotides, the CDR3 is TGTGCCAGCAGCTTGAATCGTGGGGGGGTCCAAGAGACCCAGTACTTC.

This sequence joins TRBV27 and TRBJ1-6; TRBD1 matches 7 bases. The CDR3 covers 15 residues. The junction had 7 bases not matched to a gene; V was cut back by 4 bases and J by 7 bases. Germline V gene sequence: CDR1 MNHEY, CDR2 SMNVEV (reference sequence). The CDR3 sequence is CASSSLTGDNSPLHF. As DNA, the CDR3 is TGTGCCAGCAGTTCCCTTACAGGGGACAATTCACCCCTCCACTTT.

The DNA for the CDR3 is TGCGCCAGCAGCCAAGGCTCCGGGACAGATTATGGCTACACCTTC. Translating gives CASSQGSGTDYGYTF. The V and J genes are TRBV4-1 and TRBJ1-2; TRBD1 matches 7 bases. This CDR3 contains 15 residues. With 1 base clipped from V and 5 bases from J, the junction kept 7 bases outside the gene matches. CDR1 is MGHRA, CDR2 YSYEKL, per germline.

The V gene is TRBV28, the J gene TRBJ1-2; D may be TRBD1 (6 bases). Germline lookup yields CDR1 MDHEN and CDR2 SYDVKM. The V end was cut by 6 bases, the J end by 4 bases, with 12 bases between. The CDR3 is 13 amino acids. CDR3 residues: CASRTGGPYGYTF. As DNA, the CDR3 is TGTGCCAGCAGGACAGGAGGCCCCTATGGCTACACCTTC.